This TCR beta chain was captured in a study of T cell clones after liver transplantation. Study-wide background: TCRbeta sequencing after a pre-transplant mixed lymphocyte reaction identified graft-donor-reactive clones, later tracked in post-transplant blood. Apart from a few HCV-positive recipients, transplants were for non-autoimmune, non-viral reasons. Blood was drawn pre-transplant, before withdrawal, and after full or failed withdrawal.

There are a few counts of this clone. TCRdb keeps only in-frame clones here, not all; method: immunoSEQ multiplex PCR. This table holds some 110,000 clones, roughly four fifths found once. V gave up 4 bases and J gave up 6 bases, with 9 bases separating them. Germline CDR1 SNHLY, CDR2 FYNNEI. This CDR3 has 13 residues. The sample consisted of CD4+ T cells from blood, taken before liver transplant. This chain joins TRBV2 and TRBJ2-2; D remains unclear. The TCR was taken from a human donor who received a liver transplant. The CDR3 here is CASSVLVSGELFF. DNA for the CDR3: TGTGCCAGCAGTGTTTTAGTTTCCGGGGAGCTGTTTTTT. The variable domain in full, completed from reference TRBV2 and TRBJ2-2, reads EPEVTQTPSHQVTQMGQEVILRCVPISNHLYFYWYRQILGQKVEFLVSFYNNEISEKSEIFDDQFSVERPDGSNFTLKIRSTKLEDSAMYFCASSVLVSGELFFGEGSRLTVL.